This T cell receptor beta chain was identified during a study of cytomegalovirus exposure and HLA in healthy donors. Overall study results and limits: Upon later analysis, HLA-associated TCR beta chains proved more clonally expanded than other, equally common chains. Owing to their indistinguishability, certain V segments, notably TRBV6-2 and TRBV6-3, were excluded. Accurate predictions that matched the HLA-A and HLA-B alleles of most subjects were reportedly made from TCR beta sequences.

The PCR was carried out with 60 Vbeta primers and 13 Jbeta primers. Libraries were prepared by immunoSEQ multiplex PCR; TCRdb keeps only in-frame clonotypes and omits some of them. The sample shows about 140,000 clones, approximately 57% of them seen only once. Points on this clone: As yet, its antigen is unknown.

Germline-derived CDR1 and CDR2 are SNHLY and FYNNEI. The ends lost 7 bases at V and 10 bases at J; junction bases unmatched: 10. The CDR3 consists of 13 residues. The chain recombines TRBV2 with TRBJ2-1, with 7 bases that match TRBD2. This TCR derives from a male donor in good health and CMV-seronegative. The sequencing sample was made of PBMCs. CDR3 sequence: CASIRDAGGEQFF. In DNA form, the CDR3 reads TGTGCCAGCATAAGGGACGCCGGGGGGGAGCAGTTCTTC.